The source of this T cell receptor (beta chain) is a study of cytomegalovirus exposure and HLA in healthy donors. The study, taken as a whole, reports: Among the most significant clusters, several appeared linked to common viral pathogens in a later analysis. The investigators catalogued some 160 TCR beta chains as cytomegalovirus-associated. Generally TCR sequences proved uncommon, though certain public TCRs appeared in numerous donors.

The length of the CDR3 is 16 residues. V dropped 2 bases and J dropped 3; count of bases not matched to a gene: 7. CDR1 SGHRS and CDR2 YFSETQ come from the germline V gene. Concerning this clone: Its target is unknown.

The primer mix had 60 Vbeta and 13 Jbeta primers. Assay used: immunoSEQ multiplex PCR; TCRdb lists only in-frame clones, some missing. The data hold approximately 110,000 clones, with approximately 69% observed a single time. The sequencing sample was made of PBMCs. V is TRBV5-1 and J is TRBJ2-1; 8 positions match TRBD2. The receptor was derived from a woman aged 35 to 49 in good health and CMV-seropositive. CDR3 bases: TGCGCCAGCAGCTTTGGCCTAGCGGGCCTCTACAATGAGCAGTTCTTC. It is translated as CASSFGLAGLYNEQFF.